The entry that follows covers one T cell receptor beta chain sequence. TCRdb keeps only in-frame clones here, not all; method: immunoSEQ multiplex PCR. There are about 120,000 clones in the sample; roughly 84% occur only once, and around 3.9% lies in the top ten. This specimen comes from a study of blood T cell repertoires in COVID-19. Trimming took off 2 bases at V and 3 bases at J, with 11 bases between the two ends. Germline CDR1 reads KGHSH; CDR2 reads LQKENI. The CDR3 length is 14 residues. This TCR came from a woman younger than 45 who had recovered from COVID-19. The sequenced material came from PBMCs or T cells enriched from blood (not recorded which). V and J are TRBV18 and TRBJ2-7, with a weak D call TRBD1 (6 bases). CDR3: CASSPGDTNYEQYF. CDR3 DNA: TGTGCCAGCTCACCAGGGGACACAAACTACGAGCAGTACTTC.